This T cell receptor beta chain emerged from a study of blood T cell repertoires in COVID-19. Looking at the study overall: Samples taken during acute and convalescent COVID-19 were collected in the United States, Italy and Spain. In each case, the material was cDNA or gDNA derived from T cells, B-cell-depleted T cells, or PBMCs.

Per the authors' pipeline: Counts of nucleated cells, estimated from reference gene primer amplification, were obtained. Data came from immunoSEQ multiplex PCR; TCRdb stores just in-frame clones and leaves some out. That table furnishes V, J and clone size, whereas the DNA furnished D and trimming. Of under 300,000 clones in the sample, 83% were seen once. The junction had 2 bases not matched to a gene; V was cut back by 1 base and J by 2 bases. The CDR3 length is 16 residues. Per the germline V gene, CDR1 is MDHEN and CDR2 is SYDVKM. The chain employs TRBV28 and TRBJ2-2; 9 nucleotides line up with TRBD2. Source material: peripheral blood. The TCR originated in a woman aged 45-60 years who had recovered from COVID-19. The CDR3 DNA follows: TGTGCCAGCAGTTTATTTAGCGGGGGAAACACCGGGGAGCTGTTTTTT. Translated: CASSLFSGGNTGELFF.